This TCR beta chain stems from a study of cytomegalovirus exposure and HLA in healthy donors. The PCR ran on 60 Vbeta and 13 Jbeta primers. The repertoire was sequenced with immunoSEQ multiplex PCR; TCRdb's copy has only in-frame clones and lacks some. The sample has 75,000 to 100,000 clones, roughly 80% seen once; the top ten hold approximately 16%. From germline, CDR1 is SNHLY and CDR2 FYNNEI. CDR3 length: 18 amino acids. V lost 3 bases to trimming and J lost 7 bases; unmatched junction nucleotides: 20. The rearrangement uses TRBV2 and TRBJ1-2; 7 nucleotides agree with TRBD1. The material sequenced was PBMCs. The clonotype was recovered from a man in his fifties or sixties in good health and CMV-seropositive. CDR3 protein: CASSDSSWTGGSYGGYTF. The DNA of the CDR3 is TGTGCCAGCAGTGATAGTAGTTGGACAGGAGGATCCTATGGTGGCTACACCTTC.